The clone carrying this T cell receptor beta chain was counted ten times or more. Its matching antigen is unknown. The CDR3 runs to 14 residues. V lost 2 bases, J lost 2 bases, and 7 bases lay in between. This entry is derived from a study of CD8 T cells in ankylosing spondylitis. Points from the study as a whole: Within ankylosing spondylitis blood, a TCR beta motif made up of roughly eight highly homologous variants appeared to be characteristic. A subset of motif variants has previously been described in the synovial fluid and blood of reactive arthritis.

Library preparation for TCR beta used quantitative 5'-RACE with molecular barcodes. One entry per CDR3 protein, called by TCRdb with MiXCR from the 5' RACE reads. This table has around 230,000 distinct CDR3 sequences, 8.6% appearing once. Sample: blood, either unsorted or a sorted T cell fraction (not recorded which). The rearrangement uses TRBV12-3 or TRBV12-4 and TRBJ2-4, with D perhaps TRBD2 (5 bases). This TCR was recovered from a male donor with ankylosing spondylitis or in good health (not recorded which). This CDR3 is CASSLSGTKNIQYF. The DNA for the CDR3 is TGTGCCAGCAGTTTAAGCGGAACCAAAAACATTCAGTACTTC.